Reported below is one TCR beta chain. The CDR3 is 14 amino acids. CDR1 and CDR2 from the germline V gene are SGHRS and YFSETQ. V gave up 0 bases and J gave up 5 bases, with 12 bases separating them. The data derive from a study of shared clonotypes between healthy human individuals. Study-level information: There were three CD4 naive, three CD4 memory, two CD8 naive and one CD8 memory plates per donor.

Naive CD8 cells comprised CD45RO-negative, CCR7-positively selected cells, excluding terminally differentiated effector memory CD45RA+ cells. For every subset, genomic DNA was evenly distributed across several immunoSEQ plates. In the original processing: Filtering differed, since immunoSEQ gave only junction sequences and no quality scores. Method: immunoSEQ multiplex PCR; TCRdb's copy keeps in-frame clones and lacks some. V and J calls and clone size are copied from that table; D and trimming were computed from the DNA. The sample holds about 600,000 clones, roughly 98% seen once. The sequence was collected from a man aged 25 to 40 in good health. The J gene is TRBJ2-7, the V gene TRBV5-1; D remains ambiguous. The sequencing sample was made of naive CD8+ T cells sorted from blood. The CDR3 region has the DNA TGCGCCAGCAGCTTGGGAGAGATCGTGAACGAGCAGTACTTC. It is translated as CASSLGEIVNEQYF.